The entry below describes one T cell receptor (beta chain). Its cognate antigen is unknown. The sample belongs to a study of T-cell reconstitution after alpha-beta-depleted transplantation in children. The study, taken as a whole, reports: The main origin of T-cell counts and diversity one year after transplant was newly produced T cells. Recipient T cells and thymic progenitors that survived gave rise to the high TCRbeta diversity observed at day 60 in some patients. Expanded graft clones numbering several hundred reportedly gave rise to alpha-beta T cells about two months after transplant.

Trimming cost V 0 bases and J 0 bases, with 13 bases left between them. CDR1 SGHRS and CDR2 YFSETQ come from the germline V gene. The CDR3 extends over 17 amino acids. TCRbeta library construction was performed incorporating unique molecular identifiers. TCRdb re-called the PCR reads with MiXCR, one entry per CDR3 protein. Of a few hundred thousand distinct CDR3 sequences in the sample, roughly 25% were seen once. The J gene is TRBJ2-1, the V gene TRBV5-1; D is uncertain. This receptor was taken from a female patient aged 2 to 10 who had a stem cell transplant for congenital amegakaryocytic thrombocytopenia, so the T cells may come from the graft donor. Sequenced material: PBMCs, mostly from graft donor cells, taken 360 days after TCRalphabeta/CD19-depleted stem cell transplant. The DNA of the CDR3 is TGCGCCAGCAGCTTGGGAGTTTTGGAAAGCTCCTACAATGAGCAGTTCTTC. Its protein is CASSLGVLESSYNEQFF.